Reported below is one T cell receptor (beta chain). The CDR3 covers 15 residues. Germline lookup yields CDR1 SEHNR and CDR2 FQNEAQ (reference sequence). Germline trimming cut 5 bases from V and 3 bases from J; bases unmatched to any gene: 7. Stated time point: pretreatment peripheral blood. The data derive from a study of PD-L1 blockade in urothelial cancer. TCRdb's table, derived via immunoSEQ multiplex PCR, lists solely in-frame clones and lacks some. There are 45,000 to 55,000 clones in the sample; approximately 79% occur only once, and around 9.3% lies in the top ten. Sequencing was performed on PBMCs, taken around atezolizumab (anti-PD-L1) treatment. The origin of this receptor is a man between 65 and 85 years old with urothelial cancer. The chain is built from TRBV7-9 and TRBJ2-5; 9 bases are a match to TRBD1. For the CDR3, the DNA is TGTGCCAGCAGCCCTTTGGACAGGGGAAAAGAGACCCAGTACTTC. Its protein is CASSPLDRGKETQYF. Filled out from reference TRBV7-9 and TRBJ2-5, the complete variable domain reads DTGVSQNPRHKITKRGQNVTFRCDPISEHNRLYWYRQTLGQGPEFLTYFQNEAQLEKSRLLSDRFSAERPKGSFSTLEIQRTEQGDSAMYLCASSPLDRGKETQYFGPGTRLLVL.